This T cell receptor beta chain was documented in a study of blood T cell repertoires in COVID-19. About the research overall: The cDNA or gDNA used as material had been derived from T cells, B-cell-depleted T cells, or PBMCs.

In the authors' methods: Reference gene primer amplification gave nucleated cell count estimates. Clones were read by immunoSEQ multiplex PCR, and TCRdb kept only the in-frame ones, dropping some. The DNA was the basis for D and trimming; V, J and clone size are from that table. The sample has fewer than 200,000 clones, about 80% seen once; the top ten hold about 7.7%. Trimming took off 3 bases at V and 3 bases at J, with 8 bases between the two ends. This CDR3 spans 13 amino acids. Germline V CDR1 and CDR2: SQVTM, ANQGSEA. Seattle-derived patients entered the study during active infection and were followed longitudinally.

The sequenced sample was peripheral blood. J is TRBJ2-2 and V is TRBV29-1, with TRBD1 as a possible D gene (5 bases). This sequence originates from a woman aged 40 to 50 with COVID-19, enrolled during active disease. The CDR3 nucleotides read TGCAGCGTTGAGGCCAGGGACACCGGGGAGCTGTTTTTT. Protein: CSVEARDTGELFF.